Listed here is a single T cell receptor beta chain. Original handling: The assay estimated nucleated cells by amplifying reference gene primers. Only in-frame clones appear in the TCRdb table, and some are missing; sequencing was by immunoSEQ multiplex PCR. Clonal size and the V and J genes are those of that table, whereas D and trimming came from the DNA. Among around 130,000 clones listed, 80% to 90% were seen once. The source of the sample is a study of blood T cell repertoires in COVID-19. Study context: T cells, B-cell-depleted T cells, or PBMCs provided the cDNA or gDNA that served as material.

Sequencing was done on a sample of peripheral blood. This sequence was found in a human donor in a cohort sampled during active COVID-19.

The CDR3 protein is CASSTMGTGGYPQHF. Written as DNA, the CDR3 is TGTGCCAGTAGCACGATGGGGACAGGGGGCTATCCCCAGCATTTT. This chain uses TRBV19 with TRBJ1-5; 12 bases are a match to TRBD1. The CDR3 is 15 residues long. Germline values: CDR1 LNHDA, CDR2 SQIVND (reference sequence). V shed 6 bases and J 10 bases; nucleotides not matched to a gene: 10.